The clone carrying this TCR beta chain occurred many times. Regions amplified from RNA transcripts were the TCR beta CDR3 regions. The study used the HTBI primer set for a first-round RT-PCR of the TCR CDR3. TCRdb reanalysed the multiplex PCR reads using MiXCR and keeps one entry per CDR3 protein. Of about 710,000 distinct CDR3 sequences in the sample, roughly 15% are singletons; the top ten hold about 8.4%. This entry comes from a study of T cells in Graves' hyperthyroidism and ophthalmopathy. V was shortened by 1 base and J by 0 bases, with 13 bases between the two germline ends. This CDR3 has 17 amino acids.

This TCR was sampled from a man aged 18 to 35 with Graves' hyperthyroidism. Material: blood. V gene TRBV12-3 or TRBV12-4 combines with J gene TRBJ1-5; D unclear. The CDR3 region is CASSLGPGLDSNQPQHF. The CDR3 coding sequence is TGTGCCAGCAGTTTAGGGCCCGGGCTTGATAGCAATCAGCCCCAGCATTTT.